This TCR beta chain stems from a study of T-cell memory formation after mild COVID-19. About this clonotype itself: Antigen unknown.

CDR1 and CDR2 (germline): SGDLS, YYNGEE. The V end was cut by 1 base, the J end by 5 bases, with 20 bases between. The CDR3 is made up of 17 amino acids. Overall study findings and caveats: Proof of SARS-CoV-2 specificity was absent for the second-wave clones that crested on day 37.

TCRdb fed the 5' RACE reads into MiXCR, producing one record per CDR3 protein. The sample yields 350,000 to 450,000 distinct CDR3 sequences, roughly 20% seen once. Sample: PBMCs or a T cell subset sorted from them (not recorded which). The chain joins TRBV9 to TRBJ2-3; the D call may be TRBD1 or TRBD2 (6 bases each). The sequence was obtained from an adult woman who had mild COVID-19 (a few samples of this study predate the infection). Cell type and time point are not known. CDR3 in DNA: TGTGCCAGCAGCGTATCGGTTTCGGGGGCGCGGAGAGATACGCAGTATTTT. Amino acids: CASSVSVSGARRDTQYF.